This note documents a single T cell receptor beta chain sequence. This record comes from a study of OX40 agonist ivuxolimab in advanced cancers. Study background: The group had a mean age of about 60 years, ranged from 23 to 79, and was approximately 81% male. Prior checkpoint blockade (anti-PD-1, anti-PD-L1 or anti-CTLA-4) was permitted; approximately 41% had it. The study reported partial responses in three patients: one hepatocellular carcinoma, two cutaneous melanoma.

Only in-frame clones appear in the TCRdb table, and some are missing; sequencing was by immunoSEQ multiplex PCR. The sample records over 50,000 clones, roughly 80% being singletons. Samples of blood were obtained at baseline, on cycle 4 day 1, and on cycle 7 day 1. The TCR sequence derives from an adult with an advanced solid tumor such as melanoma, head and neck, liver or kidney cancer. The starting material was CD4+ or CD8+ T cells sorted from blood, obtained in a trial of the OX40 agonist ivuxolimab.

The CDR3 reads CAAEQFQETQYF. The CDR3 coding sequence is TGTGCCGCTGAACAGTTCCAAGAGACCCAGTACTTC. This chain connects TRBV7-2 to TRBJ2-5; D uncertain. Germline V lookup: CDR1 SGHTA, CDR2 FQGNSA. Trimming removed 11 bases from V and 1 base from J, with 11 bases in between. The CDR3 length is 12 residues.